The next 8 T cell receptor beta chains were all read from a single sample in a study of beta chain features in type 1 diabetes. Since all of the isolated RNA was reverse transcribed, expressed TCRB transcripts were what got sequenced. TCRdb keeps only in-frame clones here, not all; method: immunoSEQ multiplex PCR. The sample contains about 340,000 clones, roughly 13% of which appear only once. No antigen has been assigned to these receptors. General observations from the study: TCRB CDR3s were moderately but significantly shorter in Type 1 diabetes patients in all four CD4+ subsets.

Sequencing used naive CD4+ T cells from blood. Receptors originate from a young woman with type 1 diabetes.

The rearrangement joins TRBV2 to TRBJ1-4; 9 positions match TRBD1. V lost 8 bases to trimming and J lost 8 bases; unmatched junction nucleotides: 3. The germline V gene has CDR1 SNHLY and CDR2 FYNNEI. CDR3 length equals 12 residues. The CDR3 coding sequence is TGTGCCAGCGGGACAGGGTACGAAAAACTGTTTTTT. This codes for CASGTGYEKLFF. Supplemented by reference TRBV2 and TRBJ1-4, the full variable domain reads EPEVTQTPSHQVTQMGQEVILRCVPISNHLYFYWYRQILGQKVEFLVSFYNNEISEKSEIFDDQFSVERPDGSNFTLKIRSTKLEDSAMYFCASGTGYEKLFFGSGTQLSVL.

The chain links TRBV19 to TRBJ1-1; a weak D match, TRBD1 (6 bases). The CDR3 is made up of 13 amino acids. CDR1 and CDR2 (germline): LNHDA, SQIVND (reference sequence). The V end was cut by 6 bases, the J end by 1 base, with 9 bases between. CDR3 coding DNA: TGTGCCAGTAGCGGACAGACGAACACTGAAGCTTTCTTT. Protein sequence: CASSGQTNTEAFF. Full variable domain (rest looked up from reference TRBV19 and TRBJ1-1): DGGITQSPKYLFRKEGQNVTLSCEQNLNHDAMYWYRQDPGQGLRLIYYSQIVNDFQKGDIAEGYSVSREKKESFPLTVTSAQKNPTAFYLCASSGQTNTEAFFGQGTRLTVV.

This clone was seen more than once but under ten times. This CDR3 is CASSADRVSNQPQHF. The CDR3 DNA reads TGTGCCAGCAGCGCGGACAGGGTTAGCAATCAGCCCCAGCATTTT. The gene calls are TRBV5-6 and TRBJ1-5, with TRBD1 identical over 8 bases. Germline CDR1 and CDR2: SGHDT and YYEEEE. V shed 4 bases and J 0 bases; nucleotides not matched to a gene: 3. There are 15 residues in the CDR3.

In this sample, this clone turned up a few times. The chain joins TRBV28 to TRBJ1-5, with 7 bases that match TRBD1. The length of the CDR3 is 17 residues. In germline, CDR1 is MDHEN, CDR2 SYDVKM. The V and J ends lost 4 bases and 6 bases, in that order; junction bases with no gene match: 15. The CDR3 sequence: CASSSEQGRWLVQPQHF. CDR3 DNA sequence: TGTGCCAGCAGTTCCGAACAGGGGAGATGGCTTGTTCAGCCCCAGCATTTT. The variable domain in full, completed from reference TRBV28 and TRBJ1-5, reads DVKVTQSSRYLVKRTGEKVFLECVQDMDHENMFWYRQDPGLGLRLIYFSYDVKMKEKGDIPEGYSVSREKKERFSLILESASTNQTSMYLCASSSEQGRWLVQPQHFGDGTRLSIL.

This clone was detected only a few times. The V gene is TRBV25-1, the J gene TRBJ1-1; D is unclear. Germline CDR1 MGHDK, CDR2 SYGVNS. V dropped 6 bases and J dropped 0 bases, with 8 bases sitting between them. This CDR3 contains 13 residues. This CDR3 reads CASRDSLNTEAFF. The DNA for the CDR3 is TGTGCCAGCAGGGACTCCTTGAACACTGAAGCTTTCTTT.

The chain combines TRBV28 with TRBJ1-2; the D gene is possibly TRBD1 (6 bases). Trimming left V 5 bases short and J 2 bases short, with 12 bases between. Per germline, CDR1 MDHEN and CDR2 SYDVKM. The CDR3 totals 14 residues. CDR3 nucleotide sequence: TGTGCCAGCAGTCGGACAGTGGAGAACTATGGCTACACCTTC. This codes for CASSRTVENYGYTF.

This chain uses TRBV27 with TRBJ2-5; a possible D gene is TRBD2 (5 bases). Between the trimmed V and J ends, which lost 3 bases and 1 base, there was a span of 9 bases. Germline V gives CDR1 MNHEY, CDR2 SMNVEV (reference sequence). The CDR3 loop spans 14 amino acids. Here the CDR3 DNA reads TGTGCCAGCAGTTTTAAGGACTCCCAAGAGACCCAGTACTTC. Translating it yields CASSFKDSQETQYF.

The chain uses TRBV6-5 and TRBJ1-1; D perhaps matches TRBD1 (5 bases). Trimming stripped 0 bases from V and 0 bases from J, with 8 bases between. This CDR3 comprises 15 residues. The V gene's germline CDR1 is MNHEY and CDR2 SVGAGI. In nucleotides, the CDR3 is TGTGCCAGCAGTTACTCGCAGGGTCTGAACACTGAAGCTTTCTTT. Its protein product is CASSYSQGLNTEAFF.